The 2 T cell receptor beta chains below were found in one sample sequenced in a study of liver allograft versus peripheral blood T cells. Study summary: Repertoires from peripheral blood of liver transplant recipients were compared with those inside their transplanted livers.

TCRdb passed the reads through MiXCR, listing each CDR3 protein once. In the table there are approximately 9,400 distinct CDR3 sequences, 15% to 20% of which are singletons. The receptors stem from a human patient who had a liver transplant. Part of the T cells may come from the graft donor.

By share, this clonotype counts as medium-sized. V usage is TRBV9 and J usage is TRBJ1-1; D unclear. The CDR3 runs to 14 residues. Germline values: CDR1 SGDLS, CDR2 YYNGEE. V shed 3 bases and J shed 2 bases, with 11 bases lying between them. The CDR3 DNA is TGTGCCAGCAGCGGGCGGACGGACAACACTGAAGCTTTCTTT. Protein sequence: CASSGRTDNTEAFF.

In this sample, this clonotype turned up a few times. The chain joins TRBV12-3 or TRBV12-4 to TRBJ1-2; D might be TRBD1 (5 bases). The CDR3 runs to 14 residues. Deletions cut 7 bases from V and 8 bases from J, with 20 bases between. Here the CDR3 DNA reads TGTGCCAGCAATCTCGTCGGGGGAATCGGCGGCTACACCTTC. Translating it yields CASNLVGGIGGYTF.